This T cell receptor beta chain was recovered during a study of T-cell reconstitution after alpha-beta-depleted transplantation in children. General study points: About two months after transplant, alpha-beta T cells reportedly came from several hundred expanded graft clones.

This clonotype came up a few times. Its antigen is unknown. Molecular barcoding with unique molecular identifiers was used for the TCRbeta library. One entry per CDR3 protein, called by TCRdb with MiXCR from the PCR reads. The data show about 420,000 distinct CDR3 sequences, with roughly 15% seen just once and just under 30% held by the top ten. The source is a boy younger than two who had a stem cell transplant for Wiskott-Aldrich syndrome, so the T cells may come from the graft donor. The sample was PBMCs, mostly from graft donor cells, taken 360 days after TCRalphabeta/CD19-depleted stem cell transplant.

The CDR3 reads CASSLQGAGENEQFF. In nucleotides, the CDR3 is TGTGCCAGCAGTCTACAGGGGGCGGGGGAGAATGAGCAGTTCTTC. This sequence joins TRBV28 and TRBJ2-1; 9 bases are a match to TRBD1. Germline V lookup: CDR1 MDHEN, CDR2 SYDVKM. This CDR3 spans 15 amino acids. Losses at the gene ends were 5 bases for V and 7 bases for J; bases not matched to a gene: 9.